The rows below give T cell receptor beta chains drawn from one sample of a study of long-term antiretroviral therapy in people with HIV. The protocol was immunoSEQ multiplex PCR, while the TCRdb copy is restricted to in-frame clones and leaves out a portion. The table records some 36,000 clones, more than 75% of them present only once. Material: unsorted PBMCs, obtained just over 2.7 years before starting antiretroviral therapy. These receptors originate from a woman in her thirties with HIV. CDR3s include the opening cysteine and the closing phenylalanine or tryptophan. The D gene is left open where the match is weak. Not every row has a clone size; where given, it reads once, few, many or a size class.

j_call d_call v_call clone_size cdr3_aa
TRBJ1-3 TRBD1 TRBV6-5 . CASSRTGPGNTIYF
TRBJ2-5 . TRBV5-5 few CASSLRVQETQYF
TRBJ1-1 . TRBV4-1 few CASSQERTTGTEAFF
TRBJ1-2 . TRBV6-5 . CASSYSSRDYGYTF
TRBJ2-7 . TRBV5-5 . CASSLPQGSYEQYF
TRBJ2-5 . TRBV7-3 . CASSPGTRTPGETQYF
. . TRBV29-1 . CSGRQESSYEQYF
TRBJ2-4 . TRBV13 . CASSSTGRRLAKNIQYF
TRBJ2-1 . TRBV5-1 . CASSLGASYNEQFF
TRBJ1-1 . TRBV6-5 . CASSYSSGFLGTEAFF
TRBJ1-6 . TRBV5-1 . CASSWGGRDAFNSPLHF
TRBJ2-1 TRBD2 TRBV9 . CASSVGTSGVIEQFF
TRBJ2-7 . TRBV6-1 few CASRVPQHPLEQYF
TRBJ1-1 . TRBV7-2 . CASSPMMNTEAFF
TRBJ2-7 TRBD1 TRBV5-1 . CASSTGTVSHEQYF
TRBJ1-2 . TRBV5-1 . CASSPWTGPNYGYTF
TRBJ2-5 TRBD1 TRBV30 . CAWSVLWTGGRRETQYF
TRBJ1-2 . TRBV7-2 . CASSRRPPGYTF
TRBJ2-1 . TRBV11-3 . CASSPLSGDYNEQFF